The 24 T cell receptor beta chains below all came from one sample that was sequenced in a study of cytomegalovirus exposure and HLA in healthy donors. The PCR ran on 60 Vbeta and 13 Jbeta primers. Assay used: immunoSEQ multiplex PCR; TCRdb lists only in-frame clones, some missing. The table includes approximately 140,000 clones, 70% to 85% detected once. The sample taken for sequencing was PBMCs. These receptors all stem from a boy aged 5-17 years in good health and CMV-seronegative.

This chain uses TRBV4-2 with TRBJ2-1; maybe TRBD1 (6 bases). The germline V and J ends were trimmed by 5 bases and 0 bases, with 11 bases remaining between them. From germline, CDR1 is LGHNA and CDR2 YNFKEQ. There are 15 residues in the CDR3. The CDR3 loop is CASSSGQSSYNEQFF. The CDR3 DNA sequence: TGTGCCAGCAGCTCTGGACAGAGCTCCTACAATGAGCAGTTCTTC.

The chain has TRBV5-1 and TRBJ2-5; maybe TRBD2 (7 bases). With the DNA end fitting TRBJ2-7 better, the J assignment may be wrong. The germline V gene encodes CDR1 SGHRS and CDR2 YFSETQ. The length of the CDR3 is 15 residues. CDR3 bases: TGCGCCAGCAGCGAGACCACAGGGAGGGCTGACGAGCAGTACTTC. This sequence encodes CASSETTGRADEQYF.

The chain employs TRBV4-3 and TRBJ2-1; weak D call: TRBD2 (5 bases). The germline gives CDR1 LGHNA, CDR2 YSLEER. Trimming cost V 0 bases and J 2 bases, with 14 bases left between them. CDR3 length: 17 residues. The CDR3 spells CASSQEGGNSPYNEQFF. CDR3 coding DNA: TGCGCCAGCAGCCAAGAAGGAGGCAATTCTCCCTACAATGAGCAGTTCTTC.

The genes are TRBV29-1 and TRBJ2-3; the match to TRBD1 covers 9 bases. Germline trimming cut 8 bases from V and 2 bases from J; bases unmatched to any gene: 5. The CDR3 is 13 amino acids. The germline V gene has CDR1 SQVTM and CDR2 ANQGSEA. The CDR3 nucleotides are TGCAGCACCCGGGACAGGGACACAGATACGCAGTATTTT. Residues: CSTRDRDTDTQYF.

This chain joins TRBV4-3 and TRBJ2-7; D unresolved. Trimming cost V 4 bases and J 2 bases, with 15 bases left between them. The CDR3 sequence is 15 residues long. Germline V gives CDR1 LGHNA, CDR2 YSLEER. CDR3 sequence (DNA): TGCGCCAGCAGCCGAGAGGTAACTGATACCTACGAGCAGTACTTC. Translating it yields CASSREVTDTYEQYF.

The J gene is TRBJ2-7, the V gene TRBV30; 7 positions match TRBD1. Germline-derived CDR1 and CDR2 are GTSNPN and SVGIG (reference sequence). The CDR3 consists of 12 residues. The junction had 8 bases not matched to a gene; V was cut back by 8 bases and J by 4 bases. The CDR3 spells CATRGRGYEQYF. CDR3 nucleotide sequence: TGTGCCACCAGAGGCAGGGGGTACGAGCAGTACTTC.

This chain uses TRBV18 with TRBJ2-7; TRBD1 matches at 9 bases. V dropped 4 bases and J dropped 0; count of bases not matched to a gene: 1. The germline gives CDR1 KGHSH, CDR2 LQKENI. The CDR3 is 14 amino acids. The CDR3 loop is CASSRDRDSYEQYF. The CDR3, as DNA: TGTGCCAGCTCACGGGACAGGGACTCCTACGAGCAGTACTTC.

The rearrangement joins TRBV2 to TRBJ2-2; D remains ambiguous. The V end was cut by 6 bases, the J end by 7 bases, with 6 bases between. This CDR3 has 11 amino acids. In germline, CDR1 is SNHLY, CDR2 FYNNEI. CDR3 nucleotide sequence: TGTGCCAGCAGACAAGACGGGGAGCTGTTTTTT. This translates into CASRQDGELFF.

The CDR3 protein is CAWTRGNTIYF. CDR3 nucleotides: TGTGCCTGGACGAGAGGAAACACCATATATTTT. The rearrangement joins TRBV30 to TRBJ1-3; no definite D call. The CDR3 totals 11 residues. V dropped 4 bases and J dropped 4 bases, with 5 bases sitting between them. The germline V gene has CDR1 GTSNPN and CDR2 SVGIG (reference sequence).

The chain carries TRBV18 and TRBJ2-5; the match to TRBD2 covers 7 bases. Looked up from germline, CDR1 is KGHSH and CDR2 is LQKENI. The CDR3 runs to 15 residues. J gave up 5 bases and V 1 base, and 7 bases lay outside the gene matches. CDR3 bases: TGTGCCAGCTCACCACGCAGCGGGACCAGGGAGACCCAGTACTTC. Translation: CASSPRSGTRETQYF.

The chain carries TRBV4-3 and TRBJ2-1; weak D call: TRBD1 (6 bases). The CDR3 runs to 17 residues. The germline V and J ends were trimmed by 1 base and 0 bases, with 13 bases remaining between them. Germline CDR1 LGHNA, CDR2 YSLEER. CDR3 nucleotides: TGCGCCAGCAGCCAAGCCCCGCAGGGGAGCTCCTACAATGAGCAGTTCTTC. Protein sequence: CASSQAPQGSSYNEQFF.

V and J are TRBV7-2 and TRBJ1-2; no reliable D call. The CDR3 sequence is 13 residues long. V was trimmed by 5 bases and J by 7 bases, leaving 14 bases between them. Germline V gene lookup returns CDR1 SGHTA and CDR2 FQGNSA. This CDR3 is CASSAGRERGYTF. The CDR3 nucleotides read TGTGCCAGCAGCGCGGGCCGGGAGCGTGGCTACACCTTC.

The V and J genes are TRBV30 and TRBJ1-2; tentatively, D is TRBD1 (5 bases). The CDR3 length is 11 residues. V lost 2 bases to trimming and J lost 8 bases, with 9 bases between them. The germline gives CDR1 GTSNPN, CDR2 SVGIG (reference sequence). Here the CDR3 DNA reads TGTGCCTGGAGTCCGGGGGACGGCTACACCTTC. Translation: CAWSPGDGYTF. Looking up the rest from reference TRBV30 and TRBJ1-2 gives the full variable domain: SQTIHQWPATLVQPVGSPLSLECTVEGTSNPNLYWYRQAAGRGLQLLFYSVGIGQISSEVPQNLSASRPQDRQFILSSKKLLLSDSGFYLCAWSPGDGYTFGSGTRLTVV.

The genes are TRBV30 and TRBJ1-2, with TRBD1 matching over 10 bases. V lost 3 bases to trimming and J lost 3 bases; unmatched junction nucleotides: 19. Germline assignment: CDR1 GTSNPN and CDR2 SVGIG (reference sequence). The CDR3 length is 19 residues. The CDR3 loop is CAWSLKRDRGPFAYYGYTF. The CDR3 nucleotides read TGTGCCTGGAGCCTGAAAAGGGACAGGGGCCCCTTTGCTTACTATGGCTACACCTTC.

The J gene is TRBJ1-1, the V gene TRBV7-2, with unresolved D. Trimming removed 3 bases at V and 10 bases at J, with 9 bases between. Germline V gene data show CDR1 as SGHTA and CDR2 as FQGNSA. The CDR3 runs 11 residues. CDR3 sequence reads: CASSLEGGAFF. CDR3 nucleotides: TGTGCCAGCAGCTTGGAGGGAGGAGCTTTCTTT. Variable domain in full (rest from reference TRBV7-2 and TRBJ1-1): GAGVSQSPSNKVTEKGKDVELRCDPISGHTALYWYRQSLGQGLEFLIYFQGNSAPDKSGLPSDRFSAERTGGSVSTLTIQRTQQEDSAVYLCASSLEGGAFFGQGTRLTVV.

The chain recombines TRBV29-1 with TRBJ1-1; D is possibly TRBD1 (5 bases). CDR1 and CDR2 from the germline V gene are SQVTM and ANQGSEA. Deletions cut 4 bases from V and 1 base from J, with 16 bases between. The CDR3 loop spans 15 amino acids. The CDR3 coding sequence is TGCAGCGTTGGTGGGGGGACGGTGAGGAACACTGAAGCTTTCTTT. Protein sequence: CSVGGGTVRNTEAFF.

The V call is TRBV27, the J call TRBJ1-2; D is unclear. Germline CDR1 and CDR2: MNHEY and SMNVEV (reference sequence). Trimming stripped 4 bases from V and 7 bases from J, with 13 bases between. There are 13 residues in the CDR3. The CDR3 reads CASSSPAGGGYTF. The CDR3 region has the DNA TGTGCCAGCAGTTCCCCGGCGGGAGGTGGCTACACCTTC.

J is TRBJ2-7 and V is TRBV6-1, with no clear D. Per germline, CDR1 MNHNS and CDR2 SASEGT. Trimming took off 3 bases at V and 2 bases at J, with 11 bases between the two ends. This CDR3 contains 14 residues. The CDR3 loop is CASSDFGGTYEQYF. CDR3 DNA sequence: TGTGCCAGCAGTGATTTTGGCGGTACCTACGAGCAGTACTTC.

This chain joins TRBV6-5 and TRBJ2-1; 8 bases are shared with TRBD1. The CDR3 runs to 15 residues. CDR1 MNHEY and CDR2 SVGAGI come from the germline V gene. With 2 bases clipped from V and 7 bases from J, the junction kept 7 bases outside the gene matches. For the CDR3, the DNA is TGTGCCAGCAGTTACCCGAGGCAGGGGGCTAATGAGCAGTTCTTC. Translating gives CASSYPRQGANEQFF.

The CDR3 bases are TGTGCCAGCAGCTTGGCGGGGGGTTTGGGGGCCACTGAAGCTTTCTTT. Encoded protein: CASSLAGGLGATEAFF. V gene TRBV5-4 combines with J gene TRBJ1-1; the D gene is possibly TRBD1 (6 bases). The V gene's germline CDR1 is SGHNT and CDR2 YYREEE (reference sequence). The CDR3 extends over 16 amino acids. Deletions cut 0 bases from V and 4 bases from J, with 16 bases between.

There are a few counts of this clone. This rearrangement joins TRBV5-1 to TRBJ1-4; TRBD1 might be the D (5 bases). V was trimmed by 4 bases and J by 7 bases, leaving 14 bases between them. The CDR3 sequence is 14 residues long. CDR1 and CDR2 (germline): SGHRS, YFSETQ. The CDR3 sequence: CASSPTVGGEKLFF. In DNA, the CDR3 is TGCGCCAGCAGCCCGACAGTGGGGGGTGAAAAACTGTTTTTT.

As DNA, the CDR3 is TGTGCCAGCAGTCCCCTCCGGGTTACGGGAGGTGGCTACACCTTC. Residues: CASSPLRVTGGGYTF. The chain employs TRBV6-5 and TRBJ1-2; D gene ambiguous. The V gene lost 5 bases and the J gene lost 7 bases, with 20 bases spanning the gap. The CDR3 runs 15 residues. Germline CDR1 is MNHEY and CDR2 is SVGAGI.

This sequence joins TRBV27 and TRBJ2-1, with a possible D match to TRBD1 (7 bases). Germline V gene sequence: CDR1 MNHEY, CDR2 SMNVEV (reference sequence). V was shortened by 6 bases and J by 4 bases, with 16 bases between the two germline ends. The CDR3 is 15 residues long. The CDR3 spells CASREEGAGYNEQFF. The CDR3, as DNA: TGTGCCAGCAGAGAGGAGGGGGCGGGGTACAATGAGCAGTTCTTC.

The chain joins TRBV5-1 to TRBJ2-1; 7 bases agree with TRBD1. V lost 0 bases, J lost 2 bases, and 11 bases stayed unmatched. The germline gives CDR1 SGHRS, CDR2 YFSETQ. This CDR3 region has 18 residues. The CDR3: CASSLEPSDREAYNEQFF. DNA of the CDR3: TGCGCCAGCAGCTTGGAACCAAGCGACAGGGAAGCCTACAATGAGCAGTTCTTC.